What follows describes a single T cell receptor beta chain. Unique molecular identifiers were incorporated during preparation of the TCRbeta library. Each CDR3 protein is one row after TCRdb ran MiXCR on the PCR reads. The table records some 350,000 distinct CDR3 sequences, around a tenth of them present only once. These data belong to a study of T-cell reconstitution after alpha-beta-depleted transplantation in children. The source was PBMCs from the stem cell graft donor, collected from the stem cell graft. The clonotype comes from a human donor who donated a stem cell graft to a child with acute lymphoblastic leukemia.

This CDR3 is CASSLFSGQGWNTEAFF. For the CDR3, the DNA is TGCGCCAGCAGCTTATTCTCGGGACAGGGGTGGAACACTGAAGCTTTCTTT. V is TRBV5-1 and J is TRBJ1-1; TRBD1 matches 10 bases. V gave up 2 bases and J gave up 1 base; unmatched junction bases: 8. This CDR3 has 17 residues. Per germline, CDR1 SGHRS and CDR2 YFSETQ.